Sequencing of this T cell receptor (beta chain) was carried out in a study of HIV-infected patients and healthy controls (dated by TCRdb to the mid-2010s). The CDR1 and CDR2 encoded by the germline V gene are SGHDN and FVKESK. Its CDR3 holds 14 amino acids, cysteine through phenylalanine. The only DNA kept is the CDR3, 42 bases in frame from the first base. Ends trimmed: V by 4 bases, J by 3 bases; bases unmatched to a gene: 4. Worth noting for this clonotype: Its antigen remains undetermined. No base quality information exists; no much larger clone differs at one position.

Libraries were made using 5' RACE. TCRdb lists the instrument as Illumina MiSeq. The public reads were quality trimmed at Q25 with fastp and then assembled into clones with MiXCR by TCRdb, keeping productive beta chains. A single entry per CDR3 protein holds the most common genes and DNA from its merged rows. The sample profile shows about 67,000 distinct CDR3 sequences; about 17% of them were found once. The ten largest clones take up 5.5% to 7% of the sample. The sample taken for sequencing was CD4+ T cells from blood. The sequence is built from TRBV14 and TRBJ2-5; TRBD2 aligns with 8 central bases. The clonotype originates from a human donor in good health. Here is the DNA: TGTGCCAGCAGCCGCCACGGGAGGGAAGAGACCCAGTACTTC. Translated, this gives CASSRHGREETQYF.